This entry lists 17 T cell receptor beta chains sequenced from one sample in a study of cytomegalovirus exposure and HLA in healthy donors. Measured with immunoSEQ multiplex PCR; TCRdb has only the in-frame clones, and not every one. The table includes some 290,000 clones, nearly 90% detected once. Sequences were obtained from PBMCs. All receptors come from a man aged 25-45 years in good health and CMV-seronegative.

The rearrangement uses TRBV11-2 and TRBJ2-7, with D possibly matching TRBD1 (6 bases). This CDR3 region has 15 residues. Between the trimmed V and J ends, which lost 4 bases and 3 bases, there was a span of 16 bases. In germline, CDR1 is SGHAT, CDR2 FQNNGV. In nucleotides, the CDR3 is TGTGCCAGCAGCTCCAGGGGCGCTGGATTCTACGAGCAGTACTTC. Amino acid sequence: CASSSRGAGFYEQYF. Combining the CDR3 with reference TRBV11-2 and TRBJ2-7 gives the whole variable domain EAGVAQSPRYKIIEKRQSVAFWCNPISGHATLYWYQQILGQGPKLLIQFQNNGVVDDSQLPKDRFSAERLKGVDSTLKIQPAKLEDSAVYLCASSSRGAGFYEQYFGPGTRLTVT.

V is TRBV7-2 and J is TRBJ1-5; D uncertain. Germline CDR1 is SGHTA and CDR2 is FQGNSA. V lost 5 bases and J lost 7, with 9 bases in between. There are 12 residues in the CDR3. The CDR3 DNA reads TGTGCCAGCAGCCCGGCGGGGCAGCCCCAGCATTTT. Translated: CASSPAGQPQHF.

This chain links TRBV5-1 with TRBJ1-1; 9 bases are shared with TRBD1. Germline CDR1 reads SGHRS; CDR2 reads YFSETQ. CDR3 length equals 17 residues. V was clipped by 4 bases and J by 12 bases; unmatched bases: 22. The CDR3 nucleotides read TGCGCCAGCAGCCCCTCTGGGAAGACAGGGGGGTTCTCAGGGCCTTTCTTT. Its translation is CASSPSGKTGGFSGPFF.

This clone has just a few counts. This chain uses TRBV6-5 with TRBJ1-2; D may be TRBD1 (6 bases). Germline CDR1 and CDR2: MNHEY and SVGAGI. This CDR3 contains 13 residues. V gave up 6 bases and J gave up 3 bases, with 11 bases separating them. CDR3 loop: CASRPQGYYGYTF. For the CDR3, the DNA is TGTGCCAGCAGGCCACAGGGATACTATGGCTACACCTTC.

This clone occurred a few times. V and J are TRBV28 and TRBJ1-5; 7 bases map to TRBD1. This CDR3 region has 15 residues. Trimming removed 2 bases from V and 5 bases from J; junction bases left unmatched: 6. The germline CDR1 and CDR2 sequences are MDHEN and SYDVKM. This CDR3 is CASSLGQVAHQPQHF. The CDR3 DNA sequence: TGTGCCAGCAGTTTAGGACAGGTGGCTCATCAGCCCCAGCATTTT.

The sample holds one count of this clone. The chain carries TRBV7-6 and TRBJ1-6; 8 nucleotides match TRBD1. V shed 5 bases, J shed 0 bases, and the junction held 3 bases outside the gene matches. Germline CDR1 is SGHVS and CDR2 is FNYEAQ. The CDR3 covers 16 residues. This CDR3 is CASSPTGGSYNSPLHF. The CDR3 DNA reads TGTGCCAGCAGCCCTACAGGGGGCTCCTATAATTCACCCCTCCACTTT.

This clone was recorded once. The V gene is TRBV4-3, the J gene TRBJ1-5; no reliable D call. The CDR3 extends over 16 amino acids. Germline values: CDR1 LGHNA, CDR2 YSLEER. Trimming shortened V by 0 bases and J by 5 bases, and 14 bases separated the two germline ends. The CDR3 DNA reads TGCGCCAGCAGCCAAGACCTTGGAGACGCCGATCAGCCCCAGCATTTT. Translated: CASSQDLGDADQPQHF.

The chain employs TRBV5-1 and TRBJ1-1; D is perhaps TRBD1 (5 bases). Germline values: CDR1 SGHRS, CDR2 YFSETQ. CDR3 length: 14 residues. With 0 bases removed from V and 5 bases from J, the gap between germline ends came to 11 bases. This chain's CDR3 is CASSLGQLGTEAFF. The CDR3 DNA follows: TGCGCCAGCAGCTTGGGACAGTTGGGTACTGAAGCTTTCTTT.

The chain recombines TRBV6-5 with TRBJ2-7; 10 positions match TRBD1. Germline values: CDR1 MNHEY, CDR2 SVGAGI. J was trimmed by 5 bases and V by 6 bases; bases with no gene match: 10. This CDR3 has 15 residues. Here the CDR3 reads CASSLMDRGAHEQYF. CDR3 DNA: TGTGCCAGCAGCCTAATGGACAGGGGGGCCCACGAGCAGTACTTC.

As concerns this clone: At one end the junction does not follow the germline gene, possibly because of a read error. V gene TRBV4-1 combines with J gene TRBJ2-3; 9 nucleotides line up with TRBD1. The CDR3 covers 20 residues. CDR1 is MGHRA and CDR2 is YSYEKL in the germline V gene. This chain's CDR3 is CASSQAYTRADRGPPDMQYF. CDR3 coding DNA: TGCGCCAGCAGCCAAGCCTACACTAGGGCGGACAGGGGTCCCCCAGATATGCAGTATTTT.

The chain joins TRBV13 to TRBJ1-2, with 9 bases lining up with TRBD1. V lost 5 bases, J lost 4 bases, and 2 bases stayed unmatched. Looked up from germline, CDR1 is PRHDT and CDR2 is FYEKMQ (reference sequence). The CDR3 length is 13 residues. The CDR3 loop is CASSRDRAYGYTF. In DNA, the CDR3 is TGTGCCAGCAGCCGGGACAGGGCCTATGGCTACACCTTC.

The rearrangement joins TRBV5-6 to TRBJ1-6; unclear D gene. CDR1 SGHDT and CDR2 YYEEEE come from the germline V gene. This CDR3 spans 12 amino acids. Trimming stripped 5 bases from V and 9 bases from J, with 9 bases between. CDR3 coding DNA: TGTGCCAGCAGGAATGAACTTTCACCCCTCCACTTT. Amino acid sequence: CASRNELSPLHF.

In the case of this clone: Other nucleotide sequences from this sample produce the same CDR3. The chain is built from TRBV14 and TRBJ2-7; TRBD1 matches 7 bases. Germline V gene sequence: CDR1 SGHDN, CDR2 FVKESK. This CDR3 has 14 residues. Trimming removed 4 bases from V and 2 bases from J; junction bases left unmatched: 5. This CDR3 is CASSPRQGPYEQYF. CDR3 sequence (DNA): TGTGCCAGCAGCCCTCGACAGGGCCCCTACGAGCAGTACTTC.

The chain employs TRBV10-2 and TRBJ1-4, with D possibly matching TRBD1 (6 bases). Germline V gene lookup returns CDR1 WSHSY and CDR2 SAAADI. CDR3 length equals 18 residues. The V and J ends lost 4 bases and 5 bases respectively, with 23 bases between them. CDR3 nucleotides: TGCGCCAGCAGTGGGGACGCGCGCACAGGGAGGGGAAATGAAAAACTGTTTTTT. It yields the protein CASSGDARTGRGNEKLFF.

The sample holds one count of this clone. The chain joins TRBV5-1 to TRBJ2-2; 7 nucleotides line up with TRBD2. The CDR3 spans 16 residues. Germline lookup yields CDR1 SGHRS and CDR2 YFSETQ. Germline trimming cut 4 bases from V and 6 bases from J; bases unmatched to any gene: 12. The CDR3 bases are TGCGCCAGCAGCCCGGGGGGTACAGTTGTCCCCGGGGAGCTGTTTTTT. Its translation is CASSPGGTVVPGELFF. The variable domain in full, completed from reference TRBV5-1 and TRBJ2-2, reads KAGVTQTPRYLIKTRGQQVTLSCSPISGHRSVSWYQQTPGQGLQFLFEYFSETQRNKGNFPGRFSGRQFSNSRSEMNVSTLELGDSALYLCASSPGGTVVPGELFFGEGSRLTVL.

The count of this clone is one. The CDR3 DNA is TGTGCCAGTAGTTCCCGGGACAGGCGGTACGAGCAGTACTTC. Residues: CASSSRDRRYEQYF. The chain carries TRBV19 and TRBJ2-7; 8 bases align to TRBD1. V lost 5 bases to trimming and J lost 4 bases; unmatched junction nucleotides: 7. The CDR3 has 14 amino acids. Germline V gene sequence: CDR1 LNHDA, CDR2 SQIVND (reference sequence).

The rearrangement joins TRBV2 to TRBJ1-5, with D hard to call. This CDR3 spans 13 amino acids. The germline V gene encodes CDR1 SNHLY and CDR2 FYNNEI. V lost 4 bases, J lost 3 bases, and 7 bases lay in between. The CDR3 reads CASSGGNNQPQHF. The CDR3 coding sequence is TGTGCCAGCAGTGGAGGGAACAATCAGCCCCAGCATTTT.